This TCR beta chain was sequenced for a study of cytomegalovirus exposure and HLA in healthy donors. Germline CDR1 LGHNA, CDR2 YSLEER. This CDR3 is built from 16 residues. V trimming: 1 base; J trimming: 5 bases; junction bases outside the gene matches: 5. 13 Jbeta primers and 60 Vbeta primers were used for the PCR. This table comes from immunoSEQ multiplex PCR, and its TCRdb copy is limited to in-frame clones, with some not included. This sample has 100,000 or so clones; 69% occur once, and the top ten carry 3.2%. Whole-study findings and limits: Around 18,000 TCR beta sequences were associated with HLA alleles at 0.05 false discovery rate in a later analysis. Later analysis revealed greater clonal expansion in HLA-associated TCR beta chains than in equally common others.

There are many counts of this clone. Antigen: not known. Donors were nominally healthy when sampled, though unrecorded immune exposures were likely. Sequencing was done on a sample of PBMCs. The rearrangement uses TRBV4-3 and TRBJ2-5, with 12 bases aligning to TRBD1. This TCR derives from a man aged 30 to 45 in good health and CMV-seronegative. Here the CDR3 DNA reads TGCGCCAGCAGCCAAGGTTGGGGACAGGGGGCTGAGACCCAGTACTTC. Encoded protein: CASSQGWGQGAETQYF.